Listed here are 19 T cell receptor beta chains from one sample, sequenced in a study of T cell responses to AZD1222 COVID-19 vaccine. Method: immunoSEQ multiplex PCR; TCRdb's copy keeps in-frame clones and lacks some. The data show 100,000 to 150,000 clones, around nine tenths seen once. Source: peripheral blood, taken 28 days after the second AZD1222 dose. The receptors originated from an adult who received the AZD1222 COVID-19 vaccine.

This clone was found once. J is TRBJ2-2 and V is TRBV7-9; D is uncertain. Trimming took off 3 bases at V and 1 base at J, with 6 bases between the two ends. The germline V gene encodes CDR1 SEHNR and CDR2 FQNEAQ (reference sequence). CDR3 size: 14 residues. In nucleotides, the CDR3 is TGTGCCAGCAGCTTGAGCGTGAACACCGGGGAGCTGTTTTTT. It specifies CASSLSVNTGELFF.

The chain is built from TRBV27 and TRBJ2-7; the D is unclear. Deletions cut 0 bases from V and 6 bases from J, with 18 bases between. CDR1 and CDR2 (germline): MNHEY, SMNVEV (reference sequence). The CDR3 runs to 16 residues. CDR3 in DNA: TGTGCCAGCAGTTTATCGAATGTGGGGTTTCACGGCGAGCAGTACTTC. Its translation: CASSLSNVGFHGEQYF.

The rearrangement uses TRBV6-2 or TRBV6-3 and TRBJ2-3; possible D gene TRBD2, 6 bases. The CDR3 is 16 residues long. Germline V gene sequence: CDR1 MNHEY, CDR2 SVGEGT. Between the trimmed V and J ends, which lost 2 bases and 6 bases, there was a span of 18 bases. The CDR3 sequence: CASSYPLAQPSDTQYF. The DNA of the CDR3 is TGTGCCAGCAGTTACCCACTAGCTCAACCGTCGGATACGCAGTATTTT.

V gene TRBV6-5 combines with J gene TRBJ2-7; D might be TRBD1 (7 bases). Trimming took off 6 bases at V and 7 bases at J, with 22 bases between the two ends. Germline V gene data show CDR1 as MNHEY and CDR2 as SVGAGI. The CDR3 has 15 amino acids. CDR3 residues: CASRLLPGGITEQYF. The CDR3 coding sequence is TGTGCCAGCAGATTACTGCCAGGGGGGATTACGGAGCAGTACTTC.

The chain carries TRBV19 and TRBJ1-2, with no clear D. CDR1 and CDR2 (germline): LNHDA, SQIVND (reference sequence). Trimming took 5 bases from V and 1 from J, leaving 14 bases between them. This CDR3 has 15 residues. CDR3 sequence: CASSGRIAINYGYTF. CDR3 DNA: TGTGCCAGTAGTGGCCGGATAGCCATTAACTATGGCTACACCTTC.

V is TRBV5-1 and J is TRBJ2-7; 10 nucleotides align to TRBD1. This CDR3 has 15 residues. V lost 4 bases to trimming and J lost 3 bases; unmatched junction nucleotides: 7. Looked up from germline, CDR1 is SGHRS and CDR2 is YFSETQ. The CDR3 coding sequence is TGCGCCAGCAGCCCGGCGACAGGGGGCCTCTACGAGCAGTACTTC. Translating it yields CASSPATGGLYEQYF.

This clone occurred a few times. The V and J genes are TRBV28 and TRBJ2-7, with a possible D match to TRBD1 (5 bases). Germline V gene data show CDR1 as MDHEN and CDR2 as SYDVKM. V shed 6 bases and J shed 6 bases, with 24 bases lying between them. The CDR3 sequence is 16 residues long. The CDR3 here is CASRLRAGPGSREQYF. The CDR3 bases are TGTGCCAGCAGACTGAGAGCAGGGCCAGGCTCGCGCGAGCAGTACTTC.

This chain uses TRBV6-2 or TRBV6-3 with TRBJ2-7, with 14 bases lining up with TRBD2. Per the germline V gene, CDR1 is MNHEY and CDR2 is SVGEGT. With 5 bases clipped from V and 5 bases from J, the junction kept 5 bases outside the gene matches. The CDR3 totals 15 residues. The CDR3 loop is CASSAPGLAGDEQYF. As DNA, the CDR3 is TGTGCCAGCAGTGCCCCGGGACTAGCGGGAGACGAGCAGTACTTC.

The genes are TRBV6-5 and TRBJ1-2, with D unclear. The CDR3 loop spans 13 amino acids. V was shortened by 6 bases and J by 3 bases, with 11 bases between the two germline ends. Looked up from germline, CDR1 is MNHEY and CDR2 is SVGAGI. CDR3 sequence: CASSPDLDYGYTF. CDR3 DNA sequence: TGTGCCAGCAGCCCGGATTTGGACTATGGCTACACCTTC.

The chain joins TRBV29-1 to TRBJ1-2; 8 nucleotides match TRBD1. Per germline, CDR1 SQVTM and CDR2 ANQGSEA. V lost 5 bases to trimming and J lost 7 bases; unmatched junction nucleotides: 6. This CDR3 has 12 amino acids. For the CDR3, the DNA is TGCAGCGTTTGGGACAGGAGCATTGGCTACACCTTC. It translates to CSVWDRSIGYTF.

The V call is TRBV4-1, the J call TRBJ2-7; TRBD2 matches 10 bases. Germline V gene lookup returns CDR1 MGHRA and CDR2 YSYEKL. The CDR3 runs 17 residues. With V trimmed by 1 base and J by 6 bases, 12 bases remained unmatched. CDR3: CASSQVHGGLAGAEQYF. The CDR3 DNA reads TGCGCCAGCAGCCAAGTACATGGAGGGCTAGCGGGGGCCGAGCAGTACTTC.

In its sample, this clone was seen once. The rearrangement joins TRBV2 to TRBJ2-1, with D perhaps matching TRBD2 (6 bases). Trimming cost V 6 bases and J 9 bases, with 21 bases left between them. The germline CDR1 and CDR2 sequences are SNHLY and FYNNEI. The CDR3 loop spans 15 amino acids. The CDR3 sequence: CASSALGLPGSEQFF. The CDR3 DNA sequence: TGTGCCAGCAGCGCCCTGGGACTCCCGGGCAGTGAGCAGTTCTTC.

The chain combines TRBV7-8 with TRBJ2-1; D gene uncertain. The V gene lost 4 bases and the J gene lost 6 bases, with 10 bases spanning the gap. The germline CDR1 and CDR2 sequences are SGHVS and FQNEAQ. This CDR3 region has 13 residues. CDR3 DNA sequence: TGTGCCAGCAGCTCGCTGACATTCAATGAGCAGTTCTTC. This sequence encodes CASSSLTFNEQFF.

The gene calls are TRBV7-9 and TRBJ1-2; the D is unclear. Trimming cost V 1 base and J 4 bases, with 13 bases left between them. CDR1 and CDR2 from the germline V gene are SEHNR and FQNEAQ (reference sequence). The CDR3 is 15 residues long. CDR3 bases: TGTGCCAGCAGCTTAGGCGACTCGGGAGCCTATGGCTACACCTTC. Translated, it gives CASSLGDSGAYGYTF.

The V gene is TRBV6-2 or TRBV6-3, the J gene TRBJ1-6, with D possibly TRBD1 on 5 matching bases. V shed 5 bases and J shed 4 bases, with 15 bases lying between them. Germline loops: CDR1 MNHEY, CDR2 SVGEGT. The CDR3 is 16 residues long. The CDR3 DNA reads as TGTGCCAGCAGTATCGCCCCGGGACGGTATAATTCACCCCTCCACTTT. Translating gives CASSIAPGRYNSPLHF.

The chain joins TRBV7-8 to TRBJ2-7; tentatively, D is TRBD1 (5 bases). The V end was cut by 1 base, the J end by 6 bases, with 13 bases between. CDR1 is SGHVS, CDR2 FQNEAQ, per germline. The CDR3 runs 14 residues. The CDR3 DNA reads as TGTGCCAGCAGCTTAGTCGGCCTAAGGGGCGAGCAGTACTTC. Translating it yields CASSLVGLRGEQYF.

V is TRBV28 and J is TRBJ1-3; D unresolved. V was shortened by 6 bases and J by 3 bases, with 15 bases between the two germline ends. The germline gives CDR1 MDHEN, CDR2 SYDVKM. The CDR3 contains 15 residues. CDR3 bases: TGTGCCAGCAGCCCCCGACTCGTGTATGGAAACACCATATATTTT. Its translation: CASSPRLVYGNTIYF.

The chain couples TRBV7-2 to TRBJ1-2; tentative D call: TRBD1 (6 bases). The CDR3 contains 14 residues. The germline CDR1 and CDR2 sequences are SGHTA and FQGNSA. With 1 base removed from V and 3 bases from J, the gap between germline ends came to 9 bases. CDR3 in amino acids: CASSLGPGDYGYTF. The CDR3 bases are TGTGCCAGCAGCTTAGGCCCAGGGGACTATGGCTACACCTTC.

The rearrangement uses TRBV7-3 and TRBJ2-5; weak D call: TRBD1 (6 bases). The CDR3 contains 15 residues. Trimming removed 4 bases from V and 2 bases from J, with 14 bases in between. Per germline, CDR1 SGHTA and CDR2 FQGTGA. The DNA of the CDR3 is TGTGCCAGCAGCTCAACAGGGTTACGGCAAGAGACCCAGTACTTC. Amino acids: CASSSTGLRQETQYF.